This T cell receptor (beta chain) was captured by sequencing in a study of a mutant IDH1 vaccine in newly diagnosed glioma. Study-wide context: Averaging approximately 40 years of age, treated patients were about 62% male and around 40% female. Earlier care involved radiotherapy, temozolomide, or both, and the majority received both. General study points: Pseudoprogression appears to have had no connection to changes in top peripheral T cell clonotypes.

Described time point: week 23, last vaccination. Every vaccine dose comprised 300 ug of mutant IDH1 20-mer peptide plus topical imiquimod. There were new WHO grade 3 or 4 astrocytomas in the donors, and these were IDH1-mutant and ATRX-lost. About this clone: No antigen is known for it.

With 3 bases removed from V and 2 bases from J, the gap between germline ends came to 14 bases. In germline, CDR1 is MNHEY, CDR2 SMNVEV (reference sequence). This CDR3 has 15 amino acids. Data came from immunoSEQ multiplex PCR; TCRdb stores just in-frame clones and leaves some out. This table has 60,000 to 85,000 clones, approximately 89% appearing once. V is TRBV27 and J is TRBJ2-7, with D possibly called TRBD1 or TRBD2 (5 bases each). This TCR was sampled from a woman in her forties or fifties with glioma. The source material was PBMCs, sampled from a glioma patient whose treatment included an IDH1 peptide vaccine. This CDR3 reads CASSFRDLRTYEQYF. CDR3 nucleotides: TGTGCCAGCAGTTTCCGGGACCTACGAACCTACGAGCAGTACTTC.